This TCR beta chain comes out of a study of blood T cell repertoires in COVID-19. CDR1 is SGDLS and CDR2 is YYNGEE in the germline V gene. The CDR3 covers 15 residues. Trimming stripped 0 bases from V and 1 base from J, with 8 bases between. Here immunoSEQ multiplex PCR was the method, and the copy in TCRdb shows in-frame clones only, minus some. Of approximately 150,000 clones in the sample, about four fifths were seen once. The chain couples TRBV9 to TRBJ2-1; possibly TRBD1 for D (6 bases). Sequenced: peripheral blood. This clonotype originated in a man under 40 with COVID-19, enrolled during active disease. The CDR3 bases are TGTGCCAGCAGCGTAGATCAGGGGTCCTACAATGAGCAGTTCTTC. Residues: CASSVDQGSYNEQFF.